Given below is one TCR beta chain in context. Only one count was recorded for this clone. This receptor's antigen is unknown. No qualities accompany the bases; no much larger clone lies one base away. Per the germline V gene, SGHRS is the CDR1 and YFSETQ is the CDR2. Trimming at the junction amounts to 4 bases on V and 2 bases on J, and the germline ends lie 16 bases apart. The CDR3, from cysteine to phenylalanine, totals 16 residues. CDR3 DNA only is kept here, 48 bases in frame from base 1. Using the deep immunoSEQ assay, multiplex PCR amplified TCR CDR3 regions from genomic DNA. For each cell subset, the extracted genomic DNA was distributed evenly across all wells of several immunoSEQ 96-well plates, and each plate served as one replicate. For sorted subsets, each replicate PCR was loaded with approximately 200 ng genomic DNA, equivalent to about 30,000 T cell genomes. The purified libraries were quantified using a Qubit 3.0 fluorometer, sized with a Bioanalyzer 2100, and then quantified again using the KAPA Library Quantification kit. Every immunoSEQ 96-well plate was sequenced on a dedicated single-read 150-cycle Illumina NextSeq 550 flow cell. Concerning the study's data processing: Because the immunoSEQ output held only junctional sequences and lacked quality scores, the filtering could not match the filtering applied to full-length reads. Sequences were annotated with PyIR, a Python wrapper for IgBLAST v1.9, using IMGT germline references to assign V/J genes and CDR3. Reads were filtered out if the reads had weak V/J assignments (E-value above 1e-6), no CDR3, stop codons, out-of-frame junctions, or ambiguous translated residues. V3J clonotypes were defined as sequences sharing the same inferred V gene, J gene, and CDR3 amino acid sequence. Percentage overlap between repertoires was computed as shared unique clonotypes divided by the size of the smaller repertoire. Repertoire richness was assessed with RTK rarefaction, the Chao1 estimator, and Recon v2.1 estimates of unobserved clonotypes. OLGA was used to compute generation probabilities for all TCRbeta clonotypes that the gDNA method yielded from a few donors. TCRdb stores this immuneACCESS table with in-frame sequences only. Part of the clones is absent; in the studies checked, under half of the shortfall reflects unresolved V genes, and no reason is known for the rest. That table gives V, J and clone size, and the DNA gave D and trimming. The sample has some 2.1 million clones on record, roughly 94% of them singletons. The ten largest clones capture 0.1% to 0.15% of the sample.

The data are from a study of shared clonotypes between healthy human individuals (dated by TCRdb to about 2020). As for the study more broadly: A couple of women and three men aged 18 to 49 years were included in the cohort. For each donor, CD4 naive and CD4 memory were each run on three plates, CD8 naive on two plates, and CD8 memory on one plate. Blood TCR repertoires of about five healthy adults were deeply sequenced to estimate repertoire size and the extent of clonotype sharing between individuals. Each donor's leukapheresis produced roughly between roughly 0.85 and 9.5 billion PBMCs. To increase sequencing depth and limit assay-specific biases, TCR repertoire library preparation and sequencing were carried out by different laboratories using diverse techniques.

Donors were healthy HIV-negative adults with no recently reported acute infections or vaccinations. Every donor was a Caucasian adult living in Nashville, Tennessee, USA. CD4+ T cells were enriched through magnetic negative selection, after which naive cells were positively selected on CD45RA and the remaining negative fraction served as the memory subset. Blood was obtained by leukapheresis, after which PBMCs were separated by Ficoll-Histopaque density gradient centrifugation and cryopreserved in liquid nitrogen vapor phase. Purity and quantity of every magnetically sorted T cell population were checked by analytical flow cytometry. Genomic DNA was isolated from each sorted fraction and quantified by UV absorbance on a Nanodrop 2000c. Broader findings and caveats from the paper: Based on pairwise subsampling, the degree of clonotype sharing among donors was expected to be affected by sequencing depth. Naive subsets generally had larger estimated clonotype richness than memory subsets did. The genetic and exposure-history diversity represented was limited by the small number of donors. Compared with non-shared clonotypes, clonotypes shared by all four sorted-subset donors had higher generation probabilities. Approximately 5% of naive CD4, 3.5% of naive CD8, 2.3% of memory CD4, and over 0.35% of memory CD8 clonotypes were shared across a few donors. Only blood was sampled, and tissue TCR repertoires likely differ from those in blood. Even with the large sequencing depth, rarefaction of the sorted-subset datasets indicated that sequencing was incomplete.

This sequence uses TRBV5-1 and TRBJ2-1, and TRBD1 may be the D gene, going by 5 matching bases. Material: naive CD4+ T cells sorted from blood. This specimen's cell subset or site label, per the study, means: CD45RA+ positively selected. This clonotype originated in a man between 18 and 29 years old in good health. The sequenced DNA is TGCGCCAGCAGCCCCTATTCAACAGGAGCCTACAATGAGCAGTTCTTC. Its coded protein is CASSPYSTGAYNEQFF.